A single sample is the source of the 30 T cell receptor beta chains below, sequenced in a study of T-cell reconstitution after alpha-beta-depleted transplantation in children. The TCRbeta library was prepared with unique molecular identifiers. TCRdb ran MiXCR on the PCR reads and lists one entry per CDR3 protein. The profile shows about 640,000 distinct CDR3 sequences, under 15% of them singletons. The starting material was PBMCs, mostly from graft donor cells, obtained 360 days after TCRalphabeta/CD19-depleted stem cell transplant. Receptors originate from a male patient aged 10 to 17 who had a stem cell transplant for acute myeloid leukemia, so the T cells may come from the graft donor.

This clonotype appeared a few times. This sequence joins TRBV10-3 and TRBJ2-1, with TRBD2 matching over 11 bases. This CDR3 has 15 amino acids. V lost 7 bases and J lost 5; bases outside the gene matches: 7. In germline, CDR1 is ENHRY, CDR2 SYGVKD. CDR3 protein: CAIKKGLAANNEQFF. CDR3 nucleotide sequence: TGTGCCATCAAGAAGGGACTAGCGGCAAACAATGAGCAGTTCTTC.

The V gene is TRBV7-2, the J gene TRBJ2-1; D remains unclear. The V end was cut by 3 bases, the J end by 9 bases, with 12 bases between. This CDR3 has 13 residues. The germline V gene encodes CDR1 SGHTA and CDR2 FQGNSA. CDR3 nucleotides: TGTGCCAGCAGCTTTACCCCCTTTGGTGAGCAGTTCTTC. This translates into CASSFTPFGEQFF.

The chain recombines TRBV29-1 with TRBJ1-2, with TRBD1 matching over 9 bases. The CDR3 spans 14 residues. J gave up 7 bases and V 7 bases, and 13 bases lay outside the gene matches. CDR1 is SQVTM and CDR2 is ANQGSEA in the germline V gene. Here the CDR3 DNA reads TGCAGCGCCGGACCGGGACAGGGACTTTCTGGCTACACCTTC. Translated, it gives CSAGPGQGLSGYTF.

The chain recombines TRBV7-8 with TRBJ1-5, with D unresolved. Deletions cut 5 bases from V and 5 bases from J, with 22 bases between. This CDR3 has 17 residues. Germline CDR1 SGHVS, CDR2 FQNEAQ. This CDR3 is CASSLRAETATYQPQHF. DNA for the CDR3: TGTGCCAGCAGCCTAAGGGCGGAAACAGCTACCTATCAGCCCCAGCATTTT.

This chain links TRBV14 with TRBJ2-1; D gene ambiguous. Per the germline V gene, CDR1 is SGHDN and CDR2 is FVKESK. The length of the CDR3 is 16 residues. V was pared by 1 base and J by 0 bases, with 10 bases between. As DNA, the CDR3 is TGTGCCAGCAGCCAAGTGGGATCGGCCTCCTACAATGAGCAGTTCTTC. It specifies CASSQVGSASYNEQFF. Full variable domain (remainder filled in from reference TRBV14 and TRBJ2-1): EAGVTQFPSHSVIEKGQTVTLRCDPISGHDNLYWYRRVMGKEIKFLLHFVKESKQDESGMPNNRFLAERTGGTYSTLKVQPAELEDSGVYFCASSQVGSASYNEQFFGPGTRLTVL.

About this clonotype itself: Since a much larger clone is just one base distant, this may be a read error. This rearrangement joins TRBV6-5 to TRBJ2-1, with D possibly TRBD2 on 6 matching bases. The CDR3 has 16 residues. The germline gives CDR1 MNHEY, CDR2 SVGAGI. The CDR3 spells CANSYLSPGREDEQFF. In DNA, the CDR3 is TGTGCCAACAGTTATTTATCCCCCGGCAGGGAGGATGAGCAGTTCTTC.

The chain links TRBV18 to TRBJ2-7; D might be TRBD2 (6 bases). Trimming shortened V by 4 bases and J by 0 bases, and 28 bases separated the two germline ends. The CDR3 runs 20 residues. Germline V lookup: CDR1 KGHSH, CDR2 LQKENI. The CDR3 nucleotides are TGTGCCAGCTCACGGGACGTTAAGCGGCTAGCGCGTAAATCCTCCTACGAGCAGTACTTC. Encoded protein: CASSRDVKRLARKSSYEQYF.

This clonotype was seen only a few times. The chain joins TRBV4-2 to TRBJ2-5; TRBD1 matches at 10 bases. The CDR3 contains 16 residues. V gave up 3 bases and J gave up 5 bases; unmatched junction bases: 9. The germline V gene encodes CDR1 LGHNA and CDR2 YNFKEQ. The CDR3 DNA is TGTGCCAGCAGCCAGGGACAGGGGCCCTCGCAGGAGACCCAGTACTTC. It is translated as CASSQGQGPSQETQYF.

The chain carries TRBV12-3 or TRBV12-4 and TRBJ2-5; D perhaps matches TRBD1 (5 bases). This CDR3 is 17 amino acids long. V was trimmed by 3 bases and J by 1 base, leaving 18 bases between them. DNA of the CDR3: TGTGCCAGCAGTTTTTACCCTCGGACAAGGAGCCAAGAGACCCAGTACTTC. It specifies CASSFYPRTRSQETQYF.

The sample holds a few counts of this clonotype. This sequence joins TRBV28 and TRBJ2-5; the match to TRBD2 covers 8 bases. The junction had 9 bases not matched to a gene; V was cut back by 5 bases and J by 1 base. Germline CDR1 reads MDHEN; CDR2 reads SYDVKM. The CDR3 contains 16 residues. CDR3 residues: CASSPTPGGGQETQYF. CDR3 bases: TGTGCCAGCAGTCCGACCCCGGGAGGGGGCCAAGAGACCCAGTACTTC. Looking up the rest from reference TRBV28 and TRBJ2-5 gives the full variable domain: DVKVTQSSRYLVKRTGEKVFLECVQDMDHENMFWYRQDPGLGLRLIYFSYDVKMKEKGDIPEGYSVSREKKERFSLILESASTNQTSMYLCASSPTPGGGQETQYFGPGTRLLVL.

In this sample, this clonotype turned up a few times. The chain combines TRBV4-3 with TRBJ2-3; TRBD2 matches 13 bases. Trimming at V came to 5 bases and at J to 5 bases, leaving 7 bases not matched to a gene. Germline CDR1 reads LGHNA; CDR2 reads YSLEER. This CDR3 contains 16 residues. For the CDR3, the DNA is TGCGCCAGCAGCTCCCGACTAGCGGGAGGCAAAGATACGCAGTATTTT. Translation gives CASSSRLAGGKDTQYF.

This clonotype was counted between two and nine times. J is TRBJ2-3 and V is TRBV24-1; D unclear. CDR1 and CDR2 from the germline V gene are KGHDR and SFDVKD. There are 13 residues in the CDR3. The V gene lost 5 bases and the J gene lost 0 bases, with 5 bases spanning the gap. CDR3 nucleotide sequence: TGTGCCACCAGTGGTCTCAGCACAGATACGCAGTATTTT. The encoded protein is CATSGLSTDTQYF.

This clonotype occurred many times. The CDR3 DNA sequence: TGCAGCGTTGAATGGGGGGACAGGGGCACAGATACGCAGTATTTT. This translates into CSVEWGDRGTDTQYF. The chain links TRBV29-1 to TRBJ2-3, with 9 bases that match TRBD1. Germline loops: CDR1 SQVTM, CDR2 ANQGSEA. V shed 2 bases and J 1 base; nucleotides not matched to a gene: 4. There are 15 residues in the CDR3.

The rearrangement joins TRBV19 to TRBJ1-1; the match to TRBD1 covers 8 bases. The CDR3 sequence is 18 residues long. Germline V gives CDR1 LNHDA, CDR2 SQIVND (reference sequence). V lost 2 bases to trimming and J lost 6 bases; unmatched junction nucleotides: 17. CDR3 sequence: CASSIFPGAGGADSEAFF. CDR3 coding DNA: TGTGCCAGTAGTATATTTCCAGGGGCAGGGGGCGCCGATTCTGAAGCTTTCTTT.

This clonotype was observed a handful of times. The V gene is TRBV10-3, the J gene TRBJ1-5; D might be TRBD1 (6 bases). V was trimmed by 2 bases and J by 4 bases, leaving 12 bases between them. CDR1 is ENHRY and CDR2 is SYGVKD in the germline V gene. The CDR3 consists of 15 residues. The CDR3 nucleotides are TGTGCCATCAGTGAGAGGACAGACCTGAATCAGCCCCAGCATTTT. Its translation: CAISERTDLNQPQHF.

This clonotype was recorded a few times. The V and J genes are TRBV14 and TRBJ2-3; 9 bases are shared with TRBD1. The CDR3 length is 13 residues. The V segment lost 4 bases and the J segment 10 bases; nucleotides outside the gene matches: 6. Per germline, CDR1 SGHDN and CDR2 FVKESK. Written as DNA, the CDR3 is TGTGCCAGCAGCCCCGGGACAGGGTGGCCGCAGTATTTT. Protein sequence: CASSPGTGWPQYF.

This clonotype was seen at least ten times. The V gene is TRBV20-1, the J gene TRBJ2-7; 9 positions agree with TRBD1. The germline gives CDR1 DFQATT, CDR2 SNEGSKA (reference sequence). Trimming at V came to 4 bases and at J to 3 bases, leaving 7 bases not matched to a gene. This CDR3 has 14 amino acids. CDR3 sequence reads: CSAIRQGGIYEQYF. The CDR3 bases are TGCAGTGCTATCCGACAGGGGGGGATCTACGAGCAGTACTTC.

Note on this clonotype: Being one base from a much bigger clone, this may be a read error. The chain joins TRBV10-3 to TRBJ2-3; D ambiguous. CDR3 size: 13 residues. V lost 2 bases and J 5 bases, leaving 8 bases between the germline ends. From germline, CDR1 is ENHRY and CDR2 SYGVKD. CDR3 DNA sequence: TGTGCCATCAGTGAGGTTCCCTTAGATACGCAGTATTTT. This sequence encodes CAISEVPLDTQYF.

This clonotype was seen repeatedly, ten times or more. CDR3 DNA: TGCAGCGTTGAGCGGCGGCCGAACACTGAAGCTTTCTTT. This encodes CSVERRPNTEAFF. J is TRBJ1-1 and V is TRBV29-1; D not resolved. Germline assignment: CDR1 SQVTM and CDR2 ANQGSEA. The V gene lost 3 bases and the J gene lost 1 base, with 9 bases spanning the gap. The length of the CDR3 is 13 residues. Complete variable domain (other parts from reference TRBV29-1 and TRBJ1-1): SAVISQKPSRDICQRGTSLTIQCQVDSQVTMMFWYRQQPGQSLTLIATANQGSEATYESGFVIDKFPISRPNLTFSTLTVSNMSPEDSSIYLCSVERRPNTEAFFGQGTRLTVV.

This clonotype was observed a handful of times. The chain carries TRBV7-3 and TRBJ2-1; unclear D gene. The CDR3 extends over 15 amino acids. CDR1 SGHTA and CDR2 FQGTGA come from the germline V gene. V was clipped by 6 bases and J by 6 bases, with 18 bases between them. The CDR3: CASSGSSAPFNEQFF. The CDR3 nucleotides read TGTGCCAGCAGTGGAAGCTCGGCTCCGTTCAATGAGCAGTTCTTC.

The chain employs TRBV28 and TRBJ2-6; D gene uncertain. The germline V gene has CDR1 MDHEN and CDR2 SYDVKM. V lost 3 bases and J 0 bases, leaving 12 bases between the germline ends. The CDR3 length is 17 residues. CDR3 loop: CASSFPLSSSGANVLTF. In nucleotides, the CDR3 is TGTGCCAGCAGTTTCCCCCTCTCGAGCTCTGGGGCCAACGTCCTGACTTTC.

This clonotype was observed at least ten times. The rearrangement uses TRBV20-1 and TRBJ2-1; TRBD2 matches at 10 bases. Germline V gene sequence: CDR1 DFQATT, CDR2 SNEGSKA (reference sequence). Trimming at V came to 3 bases and at J to 3 bases, leaving 8 bases not matched to a gene. CDR3 size: 16 residues. In nucleotides, the CDR3 is TGCAGTGCTAGTTTCTCTAGCGGGGGTCGCTACAATGAGCAGTTCTTC. This gives the protein CSASFSSGGRYNEQFF.

On this clonotype itself: An end of the junction does not agree with germline; a read error may underlie this. The gene calls are TRBV28 and TRBJ2-1; no firm D call. Germline CDR1 is MDHEN and CDR2 is SYDVKM. The length of the CDR3 is 11 residues. This chain's CDR3 is CASSFYDEQFF. CDR3 nucleotide sequence: TGTGCCAGCAGTTTCTACGATGAGCAGTTCTTC.

The gene calls are TRBV3-1 and TRBJ2-1, with 14 bases matching TRBD2. Germline V lookup: CDR1 LGHDT, CDR2 YNNKEL (reference sequence). Trimming cost V 0 bases and J 8 bases; bases outside gene matches: 12. This CDR3 spans 19 amino acids. CDR3 DNA: TGTGCCAGCAGCCAAGAAGGGGACCGACTAGCGGGAGGGCCGGATGAGCAGTTCTTC. Its protein product is CASSQEGDRLAGGPDEQFF.

This CDR3 is CASSGDTLRAQYF. CDR3 coding DNA: TGTGCCAGCAGTGGGGACACACTAAGGGCGCAGTATTTT. V and J are TRBV28 and TRBJ2-3; TRBD1 might be the D (6 bases). CDR3 length: 13 residues. V dropped 5 bases and J dropped 10 bases, with 16 bases sitting between them. Germline V gene sequence: CDR1 MDHEN, CDR2 SYDVKM.

J is TRBJ1-4 and V is TRBV28; perhaps TRBD1 as D (5 bases). With 2 bases removed from V and 7 bases from J, the gap between germline ends came to 14 bases. Germline CDR1 and CDR2: MDHEN and SYDVKM. This CDR3 spans 15 amino acids. CDR3 DNA: TGTGCCAGCAGTTTAGACGGGGCCACAGGTGAAAAACTGTTTTTT. Its translation: CASSLDGATGEKLFF.

The chain couples TRBV7-9 to TRBJ2-6; D is unresolved. This CDR3 contains 14 residues. V was cut by 4 bases and J by 3 bases, with 7 bases left in between. Per the germline V gene, CDR1 is SEHNR and CDR2 is FQNEAQ (reference sequence). CDR3 nucleotide sequence: TGTGCCAGCAGCTCTGTACTTGGGGCCAACGTCCTGACTTTC. Translation: CASSSVLGANVLTF. The variable domain in full, completed from reference TRBV7-9 and TRBJ2-6, reads DTGVSQNPRHKITKRGQNVTFRCDPISEHNRLYWYRQTLGQGPEFLTYFQNEAQLEKSRLLSDRFSAERPKGSFSTLEIQRTEQGDSAMYLCASSSVLGANVLTFGAGSRLTVL.

Comment on this clonotype: A single base separates this from a much larger clone, so it may be a read error. This chain uses TRBV12-3 or TRBV12-4 with TRBJ2-7; 8 nucleotides align to TRBD1. CDR3 length: 15 residues. CDR3 nucleotides: TGTGCCAACAGTCCGACAGGGGCAAGCTCCTACGAGCAGTACTTC. It is translated as CANSPTGASSYEQYF.

This clonotype was observed a handful of times. The chain carries TRBV28 and TRBJ2-5; TRBD1 or TRBD2 may be the D gene (7 bases each). The CDR3 covers 15 residues. Trimming took off 2 bases at V and 9 bases at J, with 19 bases between the two ends. Germline assignment: CDR1 MDHEN and CDR2 SYDVKM. The CDR3 DNA is TGTGCCAGCAGTTTACCGAGAACAGGGGAGGGGGCCCAGTACTTC. It encodes CASSLPRTGEGAQYF.

This chain joins TRBV4-2 and TRBJ2-5; 7 bases agree with TRBD1. This CDR3 has 13 amino acids. CDR1 and CDR2 (germline): LGHNA, YNFKEQ. V was clipped by 4 bases and J by 7 bases; unmatched bases: 6. The DNA of the CDR3 is TGTGCCAGCAGCCCCGAGGACAGGACGACCCAGTACTTC. It codes for CASSPEDRTTQYF.